The 17 T cell receptor beta chains given below trace back to one sample, sequenced in a study of response to subunit inactivated influenza vaccine. Using its own MiXCR run on the RT-PCR reads, TCRdb lists one record per CDR3 protein. The sample records roughly 190,000 distinct CDR3 sequences, under 15% being singletons. Source: CD8+ T cells sorted from PBMCs, taken roughly 5 days after vaccination. These receptors all stem from a man aged 50 to 59 who received an inactivated influenza vaccine.

In this sample, this clonotype turned up many times. The rearrangement links TRBV27 to TRBJ2-1; D is perhaps TRBD1 or TRBD2 (6 bases each). V lost 4 bases to trimming and J lost 3 bases, with 22 bases between them. Per germline, CDR1 MNHEY and CDR2 SMNVEV (reference sequence). CDR3 length: 18 amino acids. The CDR3 nucleotides are TGTGCCAGCAGTTGGTTATCTGGGGGGCAGGGCCTCTACAATGAGCAGTTCTTC. It yields the protein CASSWLSGGQGLYNEQFF.

This clonotype turned up a few times. J is TRBJ1-1 and V is TRBV7-9; D might be TRBD1 (5 bases). V was pared by 0 bases and J by 4 bases, with 15 bases between. Germline V gene data show CDR1 as SEHNR and CDR2 as FQNEAQ (reference sequence). The CDR3 is made up of 16 amino acids. The CDR3 DNA sequence: TGTGCCAGCAGCTTAGCGTATACGGGGCAGACCACTGAAGCTTTCTTT. Amino acids: CASSLAYTGQTTEAFF.

This clonotype appeared once. The chain carries TRBV5-4 and TRBJ2-7; 7 bases align to TRBD2. Trimming cost V 5 bases and J 7 bases; bases outside gene matches: 9. The CDR3 sequence is 13 residues long. Germline assignment: CDR1 SGHNT and CDR2 YYREEE (reference sequence). CDR3 region: CASREGPAGEQYF. In DNA form, the CDR3 reads TGTGCCAGCAGGGAGGGACCAGCGGGGGAGCAGTACTTC.

The chain uses TRBV15 and TRBJ2-1, with 9 bases fitting TRBD1. Germline CDR1 is LNHNV and CDR2 is YYDKDF (reference sequence). This CDR3 spans 18 amino acids. After removal of 0 bases from V and 8 bases from J, the junction contained 14 bases not matched to a gene. CDR3 sequence: CATSRDIVAIRQGDEQFF. For the CDR3, the DNA is TGTGCCACCAGCAGAGATATAGTCGCTATACGACAGGGGGATGAGCAGTTCTTC.

This clonotype turned up a few times. V usage is TRBV28 and J usage is TRBJ2-2; no clear D. Germline values: CDR1 MDHEN, CDR2 SYDVKM. The CDR3 runs 13 residues. V was pared by 3 bases and J by 9 bases, with 11 bases between. This CDR3 reads CASSFFRTRELFF. The DNA for the CDR3 is TGTGCCAGCAGTTTTTTCCGCACGCGGGAGCTGTTTTTT.

This clonotype appeared a single time. V and J are TRBV19 and TRBJ2-1; D gene uncertain. This CDR3 comprises 15 residues. Germline CDR1 LNHDA, CDR2 SQIVND (reference sequence). V dropped 7 bases and J dropped 1 base, with 14 bases sitting between them. The CDR3 nucleotides are TGTGCCAGTAATGTTTGGGGAAAATCCTACAATGAGCAGTTCTTC. Its protein product is CASNVWGKSYNEQFF.

This clonotype was found many times. The chain carries TRBV28 and TRBJ2-5; D gene unclear. Germline CDR1 reads MDHEN; CDR2 reads SYDVKM. Trimming pared 5 bases from V and 1 base from J, leaving 17 bases between. The CDR3 spans 16 residues. The CDR3 DNA is TGTGCCAGCAGTAAACCGACTGCTCAGGTCCAAGAGACCCAGTACTTC. It is translated as CASSKPTAQVQETQYF. Based on the CDR3 plus reference TRBV28 and TRBJ2-5, the full variable domain is DVKVTQSSRYLVKRTGEKVFLECVQDMDHENMFWYRQDPGLGLRLIYFSYDVKMKEKGDIPEGYSVSREKKERFSLILESASTNQTSMYLCASSKPTAQVQETQYFGPGTRLLVL.

This clonotype was detected ten times or more. The V gene is TRBV20-1, the J gene TRBJ1-5; D perhaps matches TRBD1 (5 bases). The CDR3 runs 12 residues. Germline assignment: CDR1 DFQATT and CDR2 SNEGSKA (reference sequence). With 6 bases removed from V and 6 bases from J, the gap between germline ends came to 12 bases. In DNA, the CDR3 is TGCAGTGCCTTTGGGGGGACTCAGCCCCAGCATTTT. Encoded protein: CSAFGGTQPQHF.

This clonotype has at least ten counts. J is TRBJ2-7 and V is TRBV7-9; D is uncertain. V was shortened by 1 base and J by 3 bases, with 4 bases between the two germline ends. Germline V gene data show CDR1 as SEHNR and CDR2 as FQNEAQ (reference sequence). The length of the CDR3 is 12 residues. The CDR3 sequence is CASSLGDYEQYF. The CDR3 DNA follows: TGTGCCAGCAGCTTAGGGGACTACGAGCAGTACTTC.

This clonotype came up a few times. V usage is TRBV12-3 or TRBV12-4 and J usage is TRBJ1-2; 8 bases are a match to TRBD1. There are 16 residues in the CDR3. Trimming removed 5 bases from V and 0 bases from J; junction bases left unmatched: 8. The CDR3: CASSRPMDRANYGYTF. The CDR3 nucleotides are TGTGCCAGCAGTCGGCCCATGGACAGGGCTAACTATGGCTACACCTTC.

The rearrangement uses TRBV6-2 or TRBV6-3 and TRBJ2-6; D may be TRBD2 (6 bases). This CDR3 is 21 amino acids long. CDR1 is MNHEY and CDR2 is SVGEGT in the germline V gene. The V end lost 0 bases, the J end lost 0 bases, and 21 bases lay between the germline ends. CDR3 sequence: CASSYSIRAGSLSSGANVLTF. The CDR3 DNA reads as TGTGCCAGCAGTTACTCGATTCGTGCGGGGTCCCTCAGCTCTGGGGCCAACGTCCTGACTTTC.

This chain uses TRBV7-9 with TRBJ2-7; D possibly corresponds to TRBD1 (5 bases). Per the germline V gene, CDR1 is SEHNR and CDR2 is FQNEAQ (reference sequence). This CDR3 has 13 amino acids. With 6 bases removed from V and 1 base from J, the gap between germline ends came to 10 bases. The DNA for the CDR3 is TGTGCCAGCAGACCAGACAGTTCCTACGAGCAGTACTTC. This codes for CASRPDSSYEQYF.

This clonotype was counted between two and nine times. The genes are TRBV12-3 or TRBV12-4 and TRBJ2-7, with 8 nucleotides matching TRBD2. J lost 2 bases, V lost 5 bases, and 5 bases had no gene match. The CDR3 has 14 amino acids. This chain's CDR3 is CASSVTGLAYEQYF. In nucleotides, the CDR3 is TGTGCCAGCAGTGTGACGGGACTAGCCTACGAGCAGTACTTC.

This clonotype came up many times. The chain joins TRBV7-9 to TRBJ2-2; either TRBD1 or TRBD2 may fit D (6 bases each). The CDR3 contains 15 residues. Germline V gene sequence: CDR1 SEHNR, CDR2 FQNEAQ (reference sequence). Trimming left V 5 bases short and J 3 bases short, with 13 bases between. The CDR3 nucleotides are TGTGCCAGCAGCGTGACGGGGGCGCACACCGGGGAGCTGTTTTTT. Protein: CASSVTGAHTGELFF.

The table lists this clonotype with many counts. The rearrangement joins TRBV4-2 to TRBJ2-2; no definite D call. The CDR3 contains 16 residues. Germline values: CDR1 LGHNA, CDR2 YNFKEQ. V was clipped by 1 base and J by 0 bases, with 9 bases between them. The DNA of the CDR3 is TGTGCCAGCAGCCAAGCTGTTGGATCGAACACCGGGGAGCTGTTTTTT. This codes for CASSQAVGSNTGELFF.

V usage is TRBV6-1 and J usage is TRBJ2-1; 7 bases map to TRBD1. The CDR3 has 16 residues. V dropped 5 bases and J dropped 8; count of bases not matched to a gene: 15. Germline V gene data show CDR1 as MNHNS and CDR2 as SASEGT. The CDR3 is CASSLEGAPYRDEQFF. CDR3 coding DNA: TGTGCCAGCAGTCTTGAGGGGGCACCATATAGGGATGAGCAGTTCTTC.

Details on this clonotype: One end of the junction fails to match germline, which may point to a read error. This chain connects TRBV7-9 to TRBJ2-1; 7 bases are shared with TRBD1. CDR3 size: 15 residues. Germline V gene lookup returns CDR1 SEHNR and CDR2 FQNEAQ (reference sequence). This CDR3 reads CGSSSGTATYNEQFF. The DNA for the CDR3 is TGTGGCAGCAGCTCCGGGACAGCGACCTACAATGAGCAGTTCTTC.